One sample yielded the 29 T cell receptor beta chains listed below, sequenced in a study of blood T cells in healthy people across ages. A sample-barcoded 5' primer and a J-beta primer mix were used in a second PCR of roughly 7 to 12 cycles. MiXCR, applied by TCRdb to the 5' RACE reads, yields one record per CDR3 protein. The sample holds more than 700,000 distinct CDR3 sequences; about 45% are singletons and the top ten take approximately 18%. The material sequenced was blood. These receptor sequences come from a man older than 75 in good health.

The J gene is TRBJ2-3, the V gene TRBV18; TRBD2 matches at 7 bases. The CDR3 covers 20 residues. V was pared by 0 bases and J by 2 bases, with 17 bases of the junction left unmatched. Per germline, CDR1 KGHSH and CDR2 LQKENI. The CDR3 spells CASSPPTYLLSGEDTDTQYF. The CDR3 region has the DNA TGTGCCAGCTCACCACCGACCTACTTATTGAGCGGGGAAGACACAGATACGCAGTATTTT.

The rearrangement joins TRBV7-2 to TRBJ2-1, with D possibly matching TRBD1 (5 bases). In germline, CDR1 is SGHTA, CDR2 FQGNSA. This CDR3 region has 16 residues. V was trimmed by 0 bases and J by 0 bases, leaving 9 bases between them. Written as DNA, the CDR3 is TGTGCCAGCAGCTTAGCGGAAGGGGCCTCCTACAATGAGCAGTTCTTC. Its protein product is CASSLAEGASYNEQFF.

This clonotype was seen at least ten times. The chain joins TRBV4-2 to TRBJ2-6, with D possibly being TRBD1 (6 bases). The CDR3 is made up of 18 amino acids. The germline V and J ends were trimmed by 0 bases and 4 bases, with 16 bases remaining between them. The germline gives CDR1 LGHNA, CDR2 YNFKEQ. DNA of the CDR3: TGTGCCAGCAGCCAAGATTTAGGCACAGGGATCGGGGCCAACGTCCTGACTTTC. Its translation is CASSQDLGTGIGANVLTF.

This clonotype was recorded a few times. The chain is built from TRBV4-1 and TRBJ1-2; D remains unclear. The germline V and J ends were trimmed by 0 bases and 4 bases, with 12 bases remaining between them. CDR3 length: 15 amino acids. Germline V gene lookup returns CDR1 MGHRA and CDR2 YSYEKL. CDR3: CASSQEEGQFYGYTF. The CDR3 DNA is TGCGCCAGCAGCCAAGAAGAAGGGCAGTTCTATGGCTACACCTTC.

The V and J genes are TRBV12-3 or TRBV12-4 and TRBJ2-3; 9 nucleotides line up with TRBD1. V trimming: 3 bases; J trimming: 0 bases; junction bases outside the gene matches: 7. This CDR3 contains 17 residues. As DNA, the CDR3 is TGTGCCAGCAGTTTCGCCGCCGGGACAGGGAGCACAGATACGCAGTATTTT. Translated, it gives CASSFAAGTGSTDTQYF.

The V gene is TRBV24-1, the J gene TRBJ1-2; D is unclear. The CDR3 runs 14 residues. Deletions cut 2 bases from V and 4 bases from J, with 10 bases between. Germline assignment: CDR1 KGHDR and CDR2 SFDVKD. CDR3 sequence (DNA): TGTGCCACCAGTGATTCCTACTCTACCTATGGCTACACCTTC. The encoded protein is CATSDSYSTYGYTF.

This sequence joins TRBV12-3 or TRBV12-4 and TRBJ2-3; 8 nucleotides align to TRBD1. There are 12 residues in the CDR3. V was clipped by 6 bases and J by 5 bases; unmatched bases: 1. Here the CDR3 DNA reads TGTGCCAGCAGCACAGGGGGAGATACGCAGTATTTT. Its translation: CASSTGGDTQYF.

CDR3 loop: CSARDLRGNINEQFF. CDR3 nucleotides: TGCAGTGCTAGAGATTTGAGGGGGAATATCAATGAGCAGTTCTTC. The chain has TRBV20-1 and TRBJ2-1; the D gene is possibly TRBD1 (6 bases). V lost 0 bases, J lost 6 bases, and 15 bases lay in between. This CDR3 has 15 amino acids. CDR1 and CDR2 (germline): DFQATT, SNEGSKA (reference sequence).

The V call is TRBV6-5, the J call TRBJ2-5, with TRBD1 as a possible D gene (6 bases). The DNA end favors TRBJ2-7, so the J call may be wrong. The CDR3 totals 16 residues. Germline CDR1 reads MNHEY; CDR2 reads SVGAGI. The CDR3 region is CASSPGSGQLGYEQYF. CDR3 in DNA: TGTGCCAGCAGTCCGGGATCTGGACAGCTAGGATACGAGCAGTACTTC.

The chain recombines TRBV6-6 with TRBJ2-7; D gene ambiguous. The CDR3 consists of 14 residues. The V end lost 0 bases, the J end lost 6 bases, and 12 bases lay between the germline ends. The germline gives CDR1 MNHNY, CDR2 SVGAGI (reference sequence). CDR3 sequence reads: CASSYSLGPGEQYF. The CDR3 DNA reads as TGTGCCAGCAGTTACTCGCTAGGACCGGGCGAGCAGTACTTC.

This rearrangement joins TRBV7-9 to TRBJ2-6; maybe TRBD1 (5 bases). Germline V lookup: CDR1 SEHNR, CDR2 FQNEAQ (reference sequence). The CDR3 is 18 residues long. Trimming stripped 5 bases from V and 4 bases from J, with 21 bases between. The CDR3 nucleotides are TGTGCCAGCAGCCTAACAACTCTAAGGGGCCTCGGGGCCAACGTCCTGACTTTC. This codes for CASSLTTLRGLGANVLTF.

The CDR3 is CASSPTYGGEQFF. DNA of the CDR3: TGTGCCAGCAGCCCCACGTACGGGGGTGAGCAGTTCTTC. The chain combines TRBV7-3 with TRBJ2-1; possible D gene TRBD2, 6 bases. Trimming pared 5 bases from V and 9 bases from J, leaving 14 bases between. This CDR3 has 13 amino acids. Germline values: CDR1 SGHTA, CDR2 FQGTGA. The variable domain in full, completed from reference TRBV7-3 and TRBJ2-1, reads GAGVSQTPSNKVTEKGKYVELRCDPISGHTALYWYRQSLGQGPEFLIYFQGTGAADDSGLPNDRFFAVRPEGSVSTLKIQRTERGDSAVYLCASSPTYGGEQFFGPGTRLTVL.

This chain uses TRBV28 with TRBJ2-5; TRBD2 aligns across 7 bases. TRBJ2-7 explains the end of the DNA better; the J call may be wrong. Germline CDR1 reads MDHEN; CDR2 reads SYDVKM. The CDR3 loop spans 13 amino acids. The DNA for the CDR3 is TGTGCCAGTGGGGTGGCGGGAGTATGCGAGCAGTACTTC. Translating gives CASGVAGVCEQYF.

The chain carries TRBV3-1 and TRBJ2-1, with 7 nucleotides matching TRBD1. Looked up from germline, CDR1 is LGHDT and CDR2 is YNNKEL (reference sequence). This CDR3 has 13 amino acids. V gave up 7 bases and J gave up 10 bases; unmatched junction bases: 10. In DNA form, the CDR3 reads TGTGCCAGCAACCGGGACAGACCAGGGGAGCAGTTCTTC. This codes for CASNRDRPGEQFF.

J is TRBJ2-3 and V is TRBV12-3 or TRBV12-4, with D tentatively TRBD2 (5 bases). V shed 5 bases and J shed 5 bases, with 11 bases lying between them. There are 13 residues in the CDR3. As DNA, the CDR3 is TGTGCCAGCAGTGGACTTAACGGAGATACGCAGTATTTT. Translated: CASSGLNGDTQYF.

There are a few counts of this clonotype. This chain links TRBV2 with TRBJ2-1, with 8 bases that match TRBD1. Germline CDR1 reads SNHLY; CDR2 reads FYNNEI. CDR3 length: 13 amino acids. The ends lost 8 bases at V and 4 bases at J; junction bases unmatched: 4. The CDR3 nucleotides are TGTGCCAGCGCAGGGGGCGCGTACAATGAGCAGTTCTTC. Translation: CASAGGAYNEQFF. Full variable domain (outside the CDR3, taken from reference TRBV2 and TRBJ2-1): EPEVTQTPSHQVTQMGQEVILRCVPISNHLYFYWYRQILGQKVEFLVSFYNNEISEKSEIFDDQFSVERPDGSNFTLKIRSTKLEDSAMYFCASAGGAYNEQFFGPGTRLTVL.

This clonotype was observed a handful of times. This chain joins TRBV5-1 and TRBJ2-6; the D gene is possibly TRBD1 (6 bases). Germline CDR1 and CDR2: SGHRS and YFSETQ. The CDR3 consists of 19 residues. V lost 4 bases and J 0 bases, leaving 20 bases between the germline ends. CDR3 nucleotides: TGCGCCAGCAGCCCGAGCCCAACAGGGATCGGCTCTGGGGCCAACGTCCTGACTTTC. It translates to CASSPSPTGIGSGANVLTF.

As for this clonotype: This sequence may be a read error, since a much larger clone differs from it by one base. V usage is TRBV29-1 and J usage is TRBJ1-4; 11 bases line up with TRBD1. V dropped 4 bases and J dropped 4; count of bases not matched to a gene: 2. The CDR3 has 14 amino acids. Germline assignment: CDR1 SQVTM and CDR2 ANQGSEA. The CDR3 protein is CSVGGTGGNEKLFF. In DNA, the CDR3 is TGCAGCGTTGGTGGGACAGGGGGTAATGAAAAACTGTTTTTT.

The chain couples TRBV7-3 to TRBJ2-1, with 11 bases fitting TRBD2. The CDR3 is 16 residues long. J gave up 13 bases and V 5 bases, and 16 bases lay outside the gene matches. CDR1 is SGHTA, CDR2 FQGTGA, per germline. CDR3 coding DNA: TGTGCCAGCAGCCAACTAGCGGGAGAGGGTTTAGAGACCCAGTTCTTC. Protein: CASSQLAGEGLETQFF.

This sequence joins TRBV3-1 and TRBJ2-7; no reliable D call. Germline CDR1 reads LGHDT; CDR2 reads YNNKEL (reference sequence). The germline V and J ends were trimmed by 4 bases and 0 bases, with 10 bases remaining between them. This CDR3 is built from 14 residues. CDR3 sequence (DNA): TGTGCCAGCAGCCCGTCCGTTAACTCCTACGAGCAGTACTTC. This sequence encodes CASSPSVNSYEQYF.

The chain carries TRBV7-2 and TRBJ1-1; TRBD1 matches at 8 bases. Germline V gene lookup returns CDR1 SGHTA and CDR2 FQGNSA. V dropped 5 bases and J dropped 3; count of bases not matched to a gene: 5. CDR3 size: 14 residues. CDR3 nucleotides: TGTGCCAGCAGCGGGACAGGACGGGACACTGAAGCTTTCTTT. It encodes CASSGTGRDTEAFF.

The chain employs TRBV7-2 and TRBJ1-2; 7 nucleotides agree with TRBD1. Trimming removed 4 bases from V and 10 bases from J; junction bases left unmatched: 3. The CDR3 covers 11 residues. Per the germline V gene, CDR1 is SGHTA and CDR2 is FQGNSA. CDR3 in DNA: TGTGCCAGCAGCTCGACAGGGCTCTACACCTTC. Translating gives CASSSTGLYTF.

The genes are TRBV6-2 or TRBV6-3 and TRBJ2-1; TRBD2 matches at 7 bases. The J call may be faulty, since TRBJ2-7 better matches the DNA end. The germline V gene encodes CDR1 MNHEY and CDR2 SVGEGT. The CDR3 has 16 amino acids. CDR3 coding DNA: TGTGCCAGCAGTTACCGGGGCGGGAGCTCCTACAATGAGCAGTACTTC. Translating it yields CASSYRGGSSYNEQYF.

This clonotype was seen more than once but under ten times. The CDR3 DNA is TGTGCCAGCAGCTTAGGAGCAGGGGCGGGAGCATCAGATACGCAGTATTTT. Protein: CASSLGAGAGASDTQYF. The chain combines TRBV11-3 with TRBJ2-3, with D maybe TRBD2 (7 bases). CDR3 size: 17 residues. V dropped 1 base and J dropped 4 bases, with 18 bases sitting between them. Per germline, CDR1 SGHNT and CDR2 YENEEA.

The chain uses TRBV20-1 and TRBJ1-5; maybe TRBD1 (6 bases). This CDR3 region has 12 residues. Germline V gives CDR1 DFQATT, CDR2 SNEGSKA (reference sequence). The germline V and J ends were trimmed by 5 bases and 7 bases, with 12 bases remaining between them. The CDR3 DNA reads as TGCAGTGCTGTACAGGGAGCACAGCCCCAGCATTTT. Protein sequence: CSAVQGAQPQHF.

This clonotype was recorded at least ten times. This rearrangement joins TRBV28 to TRBJ1-2; D might be TRBD1 (6 bases). With 6 bases removed from V and 4 bases from J, the gap between germline ends came to 15 bases. Per germline, CDR1 MDHEN and CDR2 SYDVKM. This CDR3 contains 14 residues. The CDR3 loop reads CASSARQAVYGYTF. CDR3 coding DNA: TGTGCCAGCAGCGCCAGACAGGCCGTCTATGGCTACACCTTC.

The V and J genes are TRBV20-1 and TRBJ1-2, with TRBD1 matching over 10 bases. This CDR3 region has 17 residues. CDR1 and CDR2 from the germline V gene are DFQATT and SNEGSKA (reference sequence). V trimming: 2 bases; J trimming: 2 bases; junction bases outside the gene matches: 11. The CDR3 sequence: CSARKPGQGSVNYGYTF. As DNA, the CDR3 is TGCAGTGCTAGAAAACCGGGACAGGGGAGTGTCAACTATGGCTACACCTTC.

The chain couples TRBV28 to TRBJ2-1; D is undetermined. V lost 5 bases and J 5 bases, leaving 10 bases between the germline ends. CDR3 length equals 13 residues. From germline, CDR1 is MDHEN and CDR2 SYDVKM. The CDR3 DNA is TGTGCCAGCAGTGACCGGGCACACAATGAGCAGTTCTTC. Translating gives CASSDRAHNEQFF. The variable domain in full, completed from reference TRBV28 and TRBJ2-1, reads DVKVTQSSRYLVKRTGEKVFLECVQDMDHENMFWYRQDPGLGLRLIYFSYDVKMKEKGDIPEGYSVSREKKERFSLILESASTNQTSMYLCASSDRAHNEQFFGPGTRLTVL.

In its sample, this clonotype was seen a few times. The chain has TRBV7-2 and TRBJ2-1; D is undetermined. CDR1 SGHTA and CDR2 FQGNSA come from the germline V gene. This CDR3 is 13 amino acids long. V was pared by 4 bases and J by 5 bases, with 9 bases between. CDR3 sequence reads: CASSSPPNNEQFF. The CDR3 DNA sequence: TGTGCCAGCAGCTCCCCCCCGAACAATGAGCAGTTCTTC.